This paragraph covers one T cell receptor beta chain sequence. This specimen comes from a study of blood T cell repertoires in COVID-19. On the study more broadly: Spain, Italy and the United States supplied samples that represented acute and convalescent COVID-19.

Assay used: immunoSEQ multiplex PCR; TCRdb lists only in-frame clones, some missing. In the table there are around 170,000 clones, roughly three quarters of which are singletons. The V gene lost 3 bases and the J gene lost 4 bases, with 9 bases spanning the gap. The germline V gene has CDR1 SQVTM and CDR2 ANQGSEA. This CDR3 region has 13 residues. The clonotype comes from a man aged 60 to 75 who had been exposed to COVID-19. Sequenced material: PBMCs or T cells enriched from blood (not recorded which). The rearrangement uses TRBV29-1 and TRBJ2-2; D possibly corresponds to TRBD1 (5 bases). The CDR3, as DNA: TGCAGCGTTGACGAAGGGGCCACCGGGGAGCTGTTTTTT. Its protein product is CSVDEGATGELFF.